The rows below give T cell receptor beta chains drawn from one sample of a study of Ad26.COV2.S vaccination and SARS-CoV-2 variants. TCRdb's copy holds only in-frame clones and misses some; the assay was immunoSEQ multiplex PCR. This table holds about 480,000 clones, roughly nine tenths found once. The sample consisted of peripheral blood, taken in a trial of Ad26.COV2.S vaccine versus placebo. These receptors all come from a person aged 18-65 years who received the Ad26.COV2.S COVID-19 vaccine or a placebo. Each CDR3 is given with its conserved first and last residue. Fields, in order: V gene, J gene, CDR3 protein.

V: TRBV19; J: TRBJ2-7; CDR3: CASRGRGPYEQYF
V: TRBV24-1; J: TRBJ2-2; CDR3: CATSGEGSPRGTGELFF
V: TRBV4-1; J: TRBJ2-7; CDR3: CASSLHPRAGLGDSAYEQYF
V: TRBV5-1; J: TRBJ2-1; CDR3: CASTSGTNNNNEQFF
V: TRBV30; J: TRBJ2-7; CDR3: CAWSKGLAAIYEQYF
V: TRBV28; J: TRBJ2-7; CDR3: CASSYSGSKQYF
V: TRBV19; J: TRBJ2-1; CDR3: CAMPLGRGSSYNEQFF
V: TRBV6-5; J: TRBJ1-2; CDR3: CASSYGYRGQYGYTF
V: TRBV6-1; J: TRBJ1-1; CDR3: CASSEGFGGGAFF
V: TRBV21-1; J: TRBJ2-7; CDR3: CATFPTSGARLSYEQYF
V: TRBV6-5; J: TRBJ2-1; CDR3: CASTRTSGYNEQFF
V: TRBV15; J: TRBJ2-5; CDR3: CATSRGLPGLARLETQYF
V: TRBV5-8; J: TRBJ2-1; CDR3: CASSLKGLAGGGYNEQFF
V: TRBV28; J: TRBJ1-2; CDR3: CASAGTVNYGYTF
V: TRBV29-1; J: TRBJ2-7; CDR3: CSVAWLADYEQYF
V: TRBV28; J: TRBJ2-1; CDR3: CASSAPLSYNEQFF
V: TRBV7-2; J: TRBJ1-2; CDR3: CASSPAADLYGYTF
V: TRBV5-6; J: TRBJ1-6; CDR3: CASSSPDSSYNSPLHF
V: TRBV19; J: TRBJ2-4; CDR3: CASSITNVRDIQYF
V: TRBV18; J: TRBJ2-2; CDR3: CASSPSATSGNTGELFF
V: TRBV19; J: TRBJ2-5; CDR3: CASSTGTGGGETQYF
V: TRBV6-2/TRBV6-3; J: TRBJ2-7; CDR3: CASSFEISYEQYF
V: TRBV11-2; J: TRBJ2-1; CDR3: CASSLDGGRRFF
V: TRBV4-2; J: TRBJ1-1; CDR3: CASSLFRGRGVSNTEAFF
V: TRBV5-1; J: TRBJ2-2; CDR3: CASGRDGATGELFF
V: TRBV21-1; J: TRBJ2-7; CDR3: CASSRPSATYYEQYF
V: TRBV5-8; J: TRBJ1-3; CDR3: CASSRTLSGNTIYF
V: TRBV19; J: TRBJ1-6; CDR3: CASSTPGQGNSPLHF
V: TRBV7-2; J: TRBJ2-1; CDR3: CASSGYNEQFF
V: TRBV7-9; J: TRBJ2-7; CDR3: CASSSSGARANEQYF
V: TRBV29-1; J: TRBJ2-1; CDR3: CSVRLAGSHKYNEQFF
V: TRBV30; J: TRBJ2-1; CDR3: CAWSTRGLAGGYEQFF
V: TRBV5-8; J: TRBJ2-1; CDR3: CASSARYRGHEQFF
V: TRBV7-2; J: TRBJ2-1; CDR3: CASSLGRGLAGGKGNEQFF
V: TRBV6-8; J: TRBJ2-7; CDR3: CASSPRTGAYEQYF
V: TRBV29-1; J: TRBJ1-2; CDR3: CSVVPQGYGYTF
V: TRBV7-2; J: TRBJ2-3; CDR3: CASSLPGAGRNTQYF
V: TRBV19; J: TRBJ2-1; CDR3: CASSLAGSSYNEQFF
V: TRBV4-1; J: TRBJ2-2; CDR3: CASSNDRGGTGELFF
V: TRBV9; J: TRBJ2-1; CDR3: CASSVAGQYNEQFF
V: TRBV28; J: TRBJ2-2; CDR3: CASRPGLAPGELFF
V: TRBV24-1; J: TRBJ1-5; CDR3: CATGANQPQHF
V: TRBV28; J: TRBJ2-1; CDR3: CASSSAGQGTYNEQFF
V: TRBV7-9; J: TRBJ2-1; CDR3: CASSSLRGGQFF
V: TRBV30; J: TRBJ2-1; CDR3: CAWSVNWGQLLNEQFF